This record looks at one T cell receptor beta chain sequence and its context. The antigen remains undetermined. These data come from a study of cytomegalovirus exposure and HLA in healthy donors. Study information: Early release data held approximately 81 million unique TCRs from HLA-typed donors.

PCR employed 60 Vbeta and 13 Jbeta primers. Sequenced by immunoSEQ multiplex PCR; TCRdb stores in-frame clones only, minus some. The sample consists of some 60,000 clones, approximately 80% of them appearing once. The V end was cut by 0 bases, the J end by 3 bases, with 12 bases between. The CDR3 sequence is 16 residues long. Germline CDR1 is MGHRA and CDR2 is YSYEKL. General study points: A later analysis linked a missense DCLRE1C variant to TCR beta V- and J-gene trimming. It was in a later analysis that TCR association rates were seen to vary by HLA locus, highest for DRB1 and lowest for HLA-C.

Sequencing was performed on PBMCs. V and J are TRBV4-1 and TRBJ1-5; a weak D match, TRBD1 (6 bases). This TCR came from a woman aged 40 to 50 in good health and CMV-seronegative. As DNA, the CDR3 is TGCGCCAGCAGCCAAGAGCAGGGGATAAACAATCAGCCCCAGCATTTT. It encodes CASSQEQGINNQPQHF.